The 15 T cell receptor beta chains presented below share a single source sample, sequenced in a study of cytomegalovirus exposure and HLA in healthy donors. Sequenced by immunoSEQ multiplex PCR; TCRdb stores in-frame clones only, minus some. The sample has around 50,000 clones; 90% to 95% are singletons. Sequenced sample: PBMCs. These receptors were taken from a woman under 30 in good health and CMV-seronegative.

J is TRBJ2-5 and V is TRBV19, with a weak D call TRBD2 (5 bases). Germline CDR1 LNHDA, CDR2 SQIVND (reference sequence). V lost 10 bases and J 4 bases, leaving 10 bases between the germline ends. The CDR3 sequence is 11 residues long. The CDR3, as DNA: TGTGCCACCCGGGCGGGAGAGACCCAGTACTTC. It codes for CATRAGETQYF.

The CDR3 coding sequence is TGTGCCAGCAGCCAAGATGCGCTAGCGGCCTACTCTGGGGCCAACGTCCTGACTTTC. Translating it yields CASSQDALAAYSGANVLTF. This rearrangement joins TRBV14 to TRBJ2-6, with 7 bases that match TRBD2. The CDR3 totals 19 residues. CDR1 and CDR2 from the germline V gene are SGHDN and FVKESK. Trimming at V came to 0 bases and at J to 0 bases, leaving 8 bases not matched to a gene.

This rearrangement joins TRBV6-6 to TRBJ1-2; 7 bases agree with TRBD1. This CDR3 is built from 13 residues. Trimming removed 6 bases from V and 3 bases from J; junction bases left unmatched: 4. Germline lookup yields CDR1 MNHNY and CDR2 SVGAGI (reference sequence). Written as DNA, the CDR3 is TGTGCCAGCAGCGGAACAGGGGACTATGGCTACACCTTC. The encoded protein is CASSGTGDYGYTF.

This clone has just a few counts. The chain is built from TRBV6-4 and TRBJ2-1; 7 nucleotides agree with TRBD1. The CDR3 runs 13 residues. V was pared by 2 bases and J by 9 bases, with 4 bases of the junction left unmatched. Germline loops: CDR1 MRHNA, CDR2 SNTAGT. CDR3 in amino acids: CASSDRGQGEQFF. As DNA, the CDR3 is TGTGCCAGCAGTGACAGGGGGCAGGGTGAGCAGTTCTTC.

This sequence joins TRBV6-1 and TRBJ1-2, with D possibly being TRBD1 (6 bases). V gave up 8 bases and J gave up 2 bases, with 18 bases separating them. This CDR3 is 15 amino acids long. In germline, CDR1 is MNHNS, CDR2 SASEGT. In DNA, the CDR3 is TGTGCCAGCTCTCCTAGGTGGGGGGGCAACTATGGCTACACCTTC. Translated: CASSPRWGGNYGYTF.

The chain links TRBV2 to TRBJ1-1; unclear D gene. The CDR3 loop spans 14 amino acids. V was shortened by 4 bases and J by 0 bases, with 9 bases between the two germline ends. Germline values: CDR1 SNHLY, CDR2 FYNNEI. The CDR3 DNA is TGTGCCAGCAGTGCGCGGAACATGAACACTGAAGCTTTCTTT. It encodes CASSARNMNTEAFF.

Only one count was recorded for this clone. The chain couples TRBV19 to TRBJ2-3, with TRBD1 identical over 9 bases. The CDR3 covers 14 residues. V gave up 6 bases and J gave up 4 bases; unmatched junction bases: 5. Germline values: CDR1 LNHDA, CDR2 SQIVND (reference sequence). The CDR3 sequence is CASRTTGGSDTQYF. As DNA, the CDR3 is TGTGCCAGTAGGACGACAGGGGGATCAGATACGCAGTATTTT.

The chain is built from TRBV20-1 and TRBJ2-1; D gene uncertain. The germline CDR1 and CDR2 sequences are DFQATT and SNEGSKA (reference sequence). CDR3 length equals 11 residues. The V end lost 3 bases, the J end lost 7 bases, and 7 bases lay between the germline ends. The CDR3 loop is CSASPVNEQFF. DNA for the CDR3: TGCAGTGCTAGTCCGGTTAATGAGCAGTTCTTC.

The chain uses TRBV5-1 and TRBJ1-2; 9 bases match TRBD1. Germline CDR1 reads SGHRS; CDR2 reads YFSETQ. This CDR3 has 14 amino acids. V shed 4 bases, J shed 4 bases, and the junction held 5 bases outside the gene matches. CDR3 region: CASSAPGQGYGYTF. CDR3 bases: TGCGCCAGCAGCGCGCCGGGACAGGGCTATGGCTACACCTTC.

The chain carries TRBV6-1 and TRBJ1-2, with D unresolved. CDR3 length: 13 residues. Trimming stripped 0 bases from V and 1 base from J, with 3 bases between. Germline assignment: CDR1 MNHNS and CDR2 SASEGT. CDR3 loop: CASSEALNYGYTF. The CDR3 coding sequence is TGTGCCAGCAGTGAAGCACTTAACTATGGCTACACCTTC.

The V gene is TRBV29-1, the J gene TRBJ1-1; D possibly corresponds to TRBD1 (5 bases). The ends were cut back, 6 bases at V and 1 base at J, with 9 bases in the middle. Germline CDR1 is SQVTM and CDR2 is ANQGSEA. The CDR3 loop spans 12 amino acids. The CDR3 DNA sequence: TGCAGCGTGAACAGGAGGAACACTGAAGCTTTCTTT. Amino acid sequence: CSVNRRNTEAFF.

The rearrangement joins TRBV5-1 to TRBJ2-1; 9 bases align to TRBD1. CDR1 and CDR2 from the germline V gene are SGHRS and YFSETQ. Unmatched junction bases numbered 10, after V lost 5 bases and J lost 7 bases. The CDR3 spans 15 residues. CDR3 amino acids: CASRSPGTGLNEQFF. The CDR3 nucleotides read TGCGCCAGCAGATCCCCCGGGACAGGGTTGAATGAGCAGTTCTTC.

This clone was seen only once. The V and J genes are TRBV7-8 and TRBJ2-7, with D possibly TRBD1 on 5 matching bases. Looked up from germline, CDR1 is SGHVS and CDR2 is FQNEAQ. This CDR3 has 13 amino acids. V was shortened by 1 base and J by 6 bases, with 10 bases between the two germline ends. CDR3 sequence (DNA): TGTGCCAGCAGCTTAGGGGGCCTCGGCGAGCAGTACGTC. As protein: CASSLGGLGEQYV.

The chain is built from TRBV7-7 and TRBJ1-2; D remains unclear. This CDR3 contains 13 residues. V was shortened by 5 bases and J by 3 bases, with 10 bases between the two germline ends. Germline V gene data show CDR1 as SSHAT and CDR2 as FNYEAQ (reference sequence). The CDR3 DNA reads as TGTGCCAGCAGCCCCCCTCCGGACTATGGCTACACCTTC. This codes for CASSPPPDYGYTF.

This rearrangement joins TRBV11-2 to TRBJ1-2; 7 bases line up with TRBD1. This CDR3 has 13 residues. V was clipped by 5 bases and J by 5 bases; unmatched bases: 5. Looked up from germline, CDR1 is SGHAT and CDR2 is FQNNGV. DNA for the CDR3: TGTGCCAGCAGCCTAGGGACAGCTTATGGCTACACCTTC. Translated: CASSLGTAYGYTF.